Below, 30 T cell receptor beta chains from the same sample are listed, as sequenced in a study of OX40 agonist ivuxolimab in advanced cancers. The data were produced by immunoSEQ multiplex PCR, yet TCRdb's version contains in-frame clones alone and is incomplete. The table records 60,000 to 65,000 clones, nearly 95% of them present only once. The sample was CD4+ or CD8+ T cells sorted from blood, taken in a trial of the OX40 agonist ivuxolimab. These receptor sequences come from an adult with an advanced solid tumor such as melanoma, head and neck, liver or kidney cancer.

For the CDR3, the DNA is TGTGCCAGCAGCCAATTGCGCGGCAGTGAGCAGTTCTTC. Translation: CASSQLRGSEQFF. The chain uses TRBV14 and TRBJ2-1; no definite D call. This CDR3 spans 13 amino acids. The V gene lost 2 bases and the J gene lost 9 bases, with 11 bases spanning the gap. Germline V lookup: CDR1 SGHDN, CDR2 FVKESK.

The V call is TRBV5-6, the J call TRBJ2-7, with D unresolved. Between the trimmed V and J ends, which lost 5 bases and 5 bases, there was a span of 11 bases. Germline assignment: CDR1 SGHDT and CDR2 YYEEEE. The CDR3 has 12 residues. The CDR3 loop is CASSERSHEQYF. As DNA, the CDR3 is TGTGCCAGCAGTGAACGGAGCCACGAGCAGTACTTC.

The chain couples TRBV4-1 to TRBJ2-7; 7 bases are a match to TRBD2. The CDR3 is 15 residues long. Germline V gives CDR1 MGHRA, CDR2 YSYEKL. The trim removed 0 bases at V and 7 bases at J, leaving 9 bases unmatched. CDR3 nucleotides: TGCGCCAGCAGCCAAGATTCCCGGGAGGCGTGGGAGCAGTACTTC. It codes for CASSQDSREAWEQYF.

V usage is TRBV2 and J usage is TRBJ2-6; D tentatively fits TRBD1 or TRBD2 (5 bases each). The CDR3 runs 14 residues. The germline V gene encodes CDR1 SNHLY and CDR2 FYNNEI. Trimming stripped 8 bases from V and 3 bases from J, with 11 bases between. CDR3 loop: CASGSGSGANVLTF. CDR3 bases: TGTGCCAGCGGATCAGGGAGTGGGGCCAACGTCCTGACTTTC.

This chain links TRBV19 with TRBJ2-7; possibly TRBD1 for D (6 bases). V was shortened by 5 bases and J by 3 bases, with 11 bases between the two germline ends. Germline V gene lookup returns CDR1 LNHDA and CDR2 SQIVND (reference sequence). The CDR3 runs to 13 residues. CDR3 sequence: CASSDQGRYEQYF. CDR3 DNA: TGTGCCAGTAGTGATCAGGGGCGCTACGAGCAGTACTTC.

Only one count was recorded for this clone. The J gene is TRBJ2-5, the V gene TRBV27, with D possibly being TRBD1 (6 bases). Germline V gene sequence: CDR1 MNHEY, CDR2 SMNVEV (reference sequence). Trimming removed 0 bases from V and 4 bases from J, with 12 bases in between. The CDR3 is 15 amino acids. In DNA form, the CDR3 reads TGTGCCAGCAGTTTATCTCCAGGGGCAGTAGAGACCCAGTACTTC. Its translation: CASSLSPGAVETQYF.

The chain has TRBV19 and TRBJ1-1, with 10 positions matching TRBD1. The CDR3 is 18 residues long. V gave up 9 bases and J gave up 8 bases; unmatched junction bases: 24. Looked up from germline, CDR1 is LNHDA and CDR2 is SQIVND (reference sequence). The CDR3 here is CASQWIDRDRGHGVEAFF. As DNA, the CDR3 is TGTGCCAGCCAATGGATCGATCGGGACAGGGGACACGGGGTGGAAGCTTTCTTT. Combining the CDR3 with reference TRBV19 and TRBJ1-1 gives the whole variable domain DGGITQSPKYLFRKEGQNVTLSCEQNLNHDAMYWYRQDPGQGLRLIYYSQIVNDFQKGDIAEGYSVSREKKESFPLTVTSAQKNPTAFYLCASQWIDRDRGHGVEAFFGQGTRLTVV.

The chain employs TRBV19 and TRBJ1-5; no clear D gene. The V gene's germline CDR1 is LNHDA and CDR2 SQIVND (reference sequence). Trimming shortened V by 1 base and J by 0 bases, and 7 bases separated the two germline ends. CDR3 length: 15 residues. CDR3 region: CASSIGTYSNQPQHF. The CDR3 DNA is TGTGCCAGTAGTATAGGTACCTATAGCAATCAGCCCCAGCATTTT.

The chain has TRBV19 and TRBJ1-1, with D possibly TRBD1 on 5 matching bases. From germline, CDR1 is LNHDA and CDR2 SQIVND (reference sequence). V lost 7 bases to trimming and J lost 4 bases, with 13 bases between them. This CDR3 comprises 13 residues. CDR3 sequence (DNA): TGTGCCAGTAACATCGGGGGTGGCACTGAAGCTTTCTTT. Translated, it gives CASNIGGGTEAFF.

The chain has TRBV7-8 and TRBJ1-5; D not resolved. The CDR3 spans 13 residues. V lost 2 bases to trimming and J lost 8 bases, with 10 bases between them. Germline assignment: CDR1 SGHVS and CDR2 FQNEAQ. The CDR3 sequence is CASSLTAPEPQHF. DNA of the CDR3: TGTGCCAGCAGCTTAACAGCCCCAGAGCCCCAGCATTTT. Full variable domain (missing parts from reference TRBV7-8 and TRBJ1-5): GAGVSQSPRYKVAKRGQDVALRCDPISGHVSLFWYQQALGQGPEFLTYFQNEAQLDKSGLPSDRFFAERPEGSVSTLKIQRTQQEDSAVYLCASSLTAPEPQHFGDGTRLSIL.

The rearrangement joins TRBV6-5 to TRBJ2-5, with D perhaps being TRBD1 or TRBD2 (5 bases each). Per germline, CDR1 MNHEY and CDR2 SVGAGI. V lost 4 bases and J 1 base, leaving 13 bases between the germline ends. The CDR3 consists of 15 residues. The DNA of the CDR3 is TGTGCCAGCAGTTGGTTCGGGGCCCTCCAAGAGACCCAGTACTTC. Its protein is CASSWFGALQETQYF.

The chain uses TRBV19 and TRBJ2-5, with 7 bases that match TRBD2. Germline loops: CDR1 LNHDA, CDR2 SQIVND (reference sequence). Trimming cost V 7 bases and J 5 bases; bases outside gene matches: 1. This CDR3 is built from 11 residues. CDR3 protein: CASNGGETQYF. CDR3 in DNA: TGTGCCAGTAACGGGGGGGAGACCCAGTACTTC.

V usage is TRBV15 and J usage is TRBJ2-3; D is unresolved. CDR1 is LNHNV, CDR2 YYDKDF, per germline (reference sequence). Trimming took 6 bases from V and 3 from J, leaving 7 bases between them. The CDR3 contains 12 residues. The DNA of the CDR3 is TGTGCCACCAGGAAAGGGACAGATACGCAGTATTTT. Translation: CATRKGTDTQYF.

This chain joins TRBV27 and TRBJ1-6; D is possibly TRBD1 (5 bases). Looked up from germline, CDR1 is MNHEY and CDR2 is SMNVEV (reference sequence). Between the trimmed V and J ends, which lost 8 bases and 10 bases, there was a span of 15 bases. The CDR3 is 13 residues long. The CDR3 is CASAHLGVSPLHF. DNA of the CDR3: TGTGCCAGCGCCCACCTGGGGGTATCACCCCTCCACTTT.

The rearrangement links TRBV11-2 to TRBJ2-7; TRBD1 or TRBD2 may be the D gene (5 bases each). This CDR3 comprises 13 residues. The V end lost 4 bases, the J end lost 3 bases, and 10 bases lay between the germline ends. Germline CDR1 is SGHAT and CDR2 is FQNNGV. Here the CDR3 reads CASSSGTIYEQYF. In DNA, the CDR3 is TGTGCCAGCAGCTCCGGGACGATCTACGAGCAGTACTTC.

This clone was counted only a few times. This chain connects TRBV20-1 to TRBJ1-1; D is undetermined. The CDR3 is 10 residues long. The germline V and J ends were trimmed by 8 bases and 3 bases, with 7 bases remaining between them. Germline V gives CDR1 DFQATT, CDR2 SNEGSKA (reference sequence). This CDR3 is CSWKDTEAFF. As DNA, the CDR3 is TGCAGTTGGAAGGACACTGAAGCTTTCTTT.

This chain uses TRBV19 with TRBJ2-2; TRBD2 aligns across 10 bases. The CDR3 has 20 residues. The junction had 21 bases not matched to a gene; V was cut back by 5 bases and J by 6 bases. Germline lookup yields CDR1 LNHDA and CDR2 SQIVND (reference sequence). CDR3 in DNA: TGTGCCAGTAGTTTACTGCCTAGCGGGAGAGGGGTGGTGGGCCCCGGGGAGCTGTTTTTT. Translating it yields CASSLLPSGRGVVGPGELFF.

The rearrangement links TRBV11-2 to TRBJ2-5; D not certain. Between the trimmed V and J ends, which lost 1 base and 5 bases, there was a span of 8 bases. This CDR3 comprises 13 residues. Germline lookup yields CDR1 SGHAT and CDR2 FQNNGV. DNA for the CDR3: TGTGCCAGCAGCTTAGTGGGTGGGGAGACCCAGTACTTC. The encoded protein is CASSLVGGETQYF.

The rearrangement joins TRBV27 to TRBJ1-5; a weak D match, TRBD1 (6 bases). This CDR3 comprises 20 residues. V was clipped by 4 bases and J by 6 bases, with 31 bases between them. Germline lookup yields CDR1 MNHEY and CDR2 SMNVEV (reference sequence). The CDR3 reads CASSSRRMDSQLEGGQPQHF. CDR3 nucleotide sequence: TGTGCCAGCAGTTCACGAAGGATGGACAGCCAGCTTGAGGGGGGTCAGCCCCAGCATTTT.

This chain connects TRBV5-1 to TRBJ1-1; weak D call: TRBD1 (5 bases). This CDR3 has 13 amino acids. Germline values: CDR1 SGHRS, CDR2 YFSETQ. V dropped 5 bases and J dropped 0 bases, with 8 bases sitting between them. In nucleotides, the CDR3 is TGCGCCAGCAGTTCGGACATGAACACTGAAGCTTTCTTT. This gives the protein CASSSDMNTEAFF.

This sequence joins TRBV28 and TRBJ1-5; D remains unclear. The CDR3 is 16 residues long. Trimming took off 3 bases at V and 9 bases at J, with 21 bases between the two ends. CDR1 and CDR2 from the germline V gene are MDHEN and SYDVKM. CDR3 protein: CASSLEPGPREAPQHF. The DNA for the CDR3 is TGTGCCAGCAGTTTGGAACCGGGCCCCAGAGAGGCGCCCCAGCATTTT.

This rearrangement joins TRBV9 to TRBJ2-2; D call uncertain. Germline V gene lookup returns CDR1 SGDLS and CDR2 YYNGEE. The CDR3 has 14 residues. V shed 5 bases and J shed 2 bases, with 10 bases lying between them. The CDR3 here is CASSQTLNTGELFF. Here the CDR3 DNA reads TGTGCCAGCAGTCAGACACTCAACACCGGGGAGCTGTTTTTT. Full variable domain (missing parts from reference TRBV9 and TRBJ2-2): DSGVTQTPKHLITATGQRVTLRCSPRSGDLSVYWYQQSLDQGLQFLIQYYNGEERAKGNILERFSAQQFPDLHSELNLSSLELGDSALYFCASSQTLNTGELFFGEGSRLTVL.

The gene calls are TRBV5-6 and TRBJ2-7; TRBD2 matches 14 bases. Trimming took 3 bases from V and 1 from J; bases not matched to a gene: 3. The CDR3 loop spans 16 amino acids. Germline V gene data show CDR1 as SGHDT and CDR2 as YYEEEE. The DNA of the CDR3 is TGTGCCAGCAGCTCAAGGACTAGCGGGAGGTCCTACGAGCAGTACTTC. Residues: CASSSRTSGRSYEQYF. Based on the CDR3 plus reference TRBV5-6 and TRBJ2-7, the full variable domain is DAGVTQSPTHLIKTRGQQVTLRCSPKSGHDTVSWYQQALGQGPQFIFQYYEEEERQRGNFPDRFSGHQFPNYSSELNVNALLLGDSALYLCASSSRTSGRSYEQYFGPGTRLTVT.

The chain couples TRBV19 to TRBJ1-5; no reliable D call. Per the germline V gene, CDR1 is LNHDA and CDR2 is SQIVND (reference sequence). V gave up 1 base and J gave up 2 bases, with 9 bases separating them. This CDR3 has 15 amino acids. In DNA, the CDR3 is TGTGCCAGTAGTATAGCCCAGTGGGGCAATCAGCCCCAGCATTTT. Residues: CASSIAQWGNQPQHF.

This clone appeared once. The rearrangement links TRBV6-5 to TRBJ2-7, with TRBD1 matching 7 bases. Germline V gene lookup returns CDR1 MNHEY and CDR2 SVGAGI. The CDR3 has 14 residues. V lost 5 bases and J lost 2; bases outside the gene matches: 6. The CDR3 DNA sequence: TGTGCCAGCAGTGCCACCGGGACAGCCTACGAGCAGTACTTC. Its translation is CASSATGTAYEQYF.

This clone was found once. The chain combines TRBV7-9 with TRBJ2-7; TRBD2 agrees at 8 bases. CDR3 length equals 15 residues. Germline V gene data show CDR1 as SEHNR and CDR2 as FQNEAQ (reference sequence). Losses at the gene ends were 6 bases for V and 4 bases for J; bases not matched to a gene: 11. The CDR3 protein is CASSHIPSGLYEQYF. As DNA, the CDR3 is TGTGCCAGCAGTCACATTCCTAGCGGGCTATACGAGCAGTACTTC.

The chain joins TRBV27 to TRBJ2-7; D uncertain. Trimming shortened V by 0 bases and J by 0 bases, and 12 bases separated the two germline ends. Looked up from germline, CDR1 is MNHEY and CDR2 is SMNVEV (reference sequence). CDR3 length: 16 amino acids. For the CDR3, the DNA is TGTGCCAGCAGTTTATCGTGGCCCATCGGCTCCTACGAGCAGTACTTC. Translating it yields CASSLSWPIGSYEQYF.

This chain connects TRBV7-2 to TRBJ2-7; either TRBD1 or TRBD2 may fit D (5 bases each). V lost 1 base and J lost 6, with 19 bases in between. This CDR3 region has 16 residues. Germline CDR1 and CDR2: SGHTA and FQGNSA. CDR3 amino acids: CASSLVPAGSRFEQYF. The CDR3 bases are TGTGCCAGCAGCTTAGTCCCGGCAGGGAGCCGGTTCGAGCAGTACTTC.

The V call is TRBV2, the J call TRBJ1-3; 7 bases agree with TRBD1. The germline CDR1 and CDR2 sequences are SNHLY and FYNNEI. The CDR3 has 14 residues. V gave up 6 bases and J gave up 8 bases; unmatched junction bases: 10. CDR3 amino acids: CASRLTQGWDTIYF. CDR3 nucleotide sequence: TGTGCCAGCAGGCTCACACAGGGGTGGGACACCATATATTTT.

The chain combines TRBV28 with TRBJ1-4; D is ambiguous. This CDR3 comprises 12 residues. Germline assignment: CDR1 MDHEN and CDR2 SYDVKM. Trimming left V 6 bases short and J 5 bases short, with 7 bases between. This CDR3 is CASRQWNEKLFF. The CDR3 nucleotides are TGTGCCAGCAGACAGTGGAATGAAAAACTGTTTTTT.